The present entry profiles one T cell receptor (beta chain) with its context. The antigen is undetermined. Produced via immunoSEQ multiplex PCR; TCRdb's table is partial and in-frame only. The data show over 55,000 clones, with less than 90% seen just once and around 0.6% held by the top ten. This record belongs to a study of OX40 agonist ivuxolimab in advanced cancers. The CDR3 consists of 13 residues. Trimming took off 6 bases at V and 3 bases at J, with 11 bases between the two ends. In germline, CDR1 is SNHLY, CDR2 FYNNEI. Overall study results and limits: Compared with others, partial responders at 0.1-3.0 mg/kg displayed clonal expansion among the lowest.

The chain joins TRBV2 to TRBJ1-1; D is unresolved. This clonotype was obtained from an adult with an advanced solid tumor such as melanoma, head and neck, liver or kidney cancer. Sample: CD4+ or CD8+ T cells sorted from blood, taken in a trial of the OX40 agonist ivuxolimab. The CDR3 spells CASSLTKYTEAFF. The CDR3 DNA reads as TGTGCCAGCAGCCTGACGAAGTACACTGAAGCTTTCTTT. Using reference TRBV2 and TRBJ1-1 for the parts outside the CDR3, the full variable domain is EPEVTQTPSHQVTQMGQEVILRCVPISNHLYFYWYRQILGQKVEFLVSFYNNEISEKSEIFDDQFSVERPDGSNFTLKIRSTKLEDSAMYFCASSLTKYTEAFFGQGTRLTVV.